This TCR beta chain is drawn from a study of PD-L1 blockade in urothelial cancer. Whole-study context: Patients commenced atezolizumab in the mid-2010s, and it was given at 1,200 mg intravenously every 3 weeks. The median T cell count in blood samples was more than 110,000.

V was clipped by 5 bases and J by 6 bases, with 11 bases between them. Germline V CDR1 and CDR2: MNHNS, SASEGT. CDR3 length: 13 amino acids. Study-level points and caveats: Below-median pretreatment blood TCR clonality predicted better survival. Tumor-linked clones in blood grew more by 3 weeks in durable-benefit patients.

As concerns this clone: The antigen is undetermined.

Libraries were prepared by immunoSEQ multiplex PCR; TCRdb keeps only in-frame clonotypes and omits some of them. The sample has some 35,000 clones, about nine tenths seen once; the top ten hold around 8%. The receptor was derived from a man aged 65 to 85 with urothelial cancer. The chain recombines TRBV6-1 with TRBJ2-4; TRBD2 is a possible D gene (5 bases). This material consisted of PBMCs, taken around atezolizumab (anti-PD-L1) treatment. The CDR3: CASSWQDLNIQYF. CDR3 bases: TGTGCCAGCAGTTGGCAGGACTTAAACATTCAGTACTTC.